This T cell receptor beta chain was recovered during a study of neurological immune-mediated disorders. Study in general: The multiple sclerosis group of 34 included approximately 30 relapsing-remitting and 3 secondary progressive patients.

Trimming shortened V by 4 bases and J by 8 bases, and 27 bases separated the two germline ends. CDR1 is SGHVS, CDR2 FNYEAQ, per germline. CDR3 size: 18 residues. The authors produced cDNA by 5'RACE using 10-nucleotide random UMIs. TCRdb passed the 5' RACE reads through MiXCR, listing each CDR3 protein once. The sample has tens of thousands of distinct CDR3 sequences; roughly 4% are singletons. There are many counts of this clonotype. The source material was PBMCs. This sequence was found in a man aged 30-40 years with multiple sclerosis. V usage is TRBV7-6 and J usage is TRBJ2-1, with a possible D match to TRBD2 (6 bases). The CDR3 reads CASSSPGGSSKSVDEQFF. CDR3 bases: TGTGCCAGCAGCTCCCCCGGGGGTAGTAGTAAATCCGTTGATGAGCAGTTCTTC.